The next 26 T cell receptor beta chains were all read from a single sample in a study of T cells in women clearing cervical HPV infection. TCRdb's copy holds only in-frame clones and misses some; the assay was immunoSEQ multiplex PCR. This sample's clone table lists under 40,000 clones. Sequenced input: blood buffy coat. The receptors here all came from a woman aged 18 to 69 with a cervical HPV16 infection that either progressed to CIN3+ or cleared (not recorded which).

Comments on this clone: The read is 3 residues too short to cover the CDR3 end, so that end is filled in from the germline J gene. The chain recombines TRBV10-3 with TRBJ2-3; D possibly corresponds to TRBD1 (6 bases). CDR3 size: 16 residues. Germline loops: CDR1 ENHRY, CDR2 SYGVKD. The CDR3 bases that were read are TGTGCCATCTCCGGGACAAGTCCAGGGAGCAATCAGCCG. Residues: CAISGTSPGSNQP. In full, the CDR3 is CAISGTSPGSNQPQYF.

As concerns this clone: The CDR3 is cut off 3 residues early in the read; its end comes from the germline J gene. This chain connects TRBV5-1 to TRBJ2-2; 16 bases fit TRBD2. CDR3 length: 22 amino acids. V was clipped by 3 bases and J by 4 bases; unmatched bases: 18. The germline V gene encodes CDR1 SGHRS and CDR2 YFSETQ. The CDR3 DNA, read in part, is TGCGCCAGCAGCTCCAACACTCCCGGGACTAGCGGGAGGGTCGGAGGCACCGGGGAG. Amino acids: CASSSNTPGTSGRVGGTGE. In full, the CDR3 reads CASSSNTPGTSGRVGGTGELFF.

The part of the CDR3 DNA that was read is TGTGCCAGCAGACAAGGGGGTCCCTACGAG. Amino acid sequence: CASRQGGPYE. The entire CDR3 reads CASRQGGPYEQYF. This rearrangement joins TRBV2 to TRBJ2-7; D is perhaps TRBD1 (6 bases). The read gets to within 3 residues of the CDR3 end, and the germline J gene fills in the rest. The germline gives CDR1 SNHLY, CDR2 FYNNEI. The CDR3 sequence is 13 residues long. With 6 bases removed from V and 2 bases from J, the gap between germline ends came to 11 bases.

Of note for this clone: The read stops 3 residues short of the end of the CDR3; the missing end is completed from the germline J gene. The chain joins TRBV19 to TRBJ1-2; D perhaps matches TRBD1 (5 bases). In germline, CDR1 is LNHDA, CDR2 SQIVND (reference sequence). This CDR3 has 14 residues. CDR3 amino acids: CASSNRQSTDTYTF. The covered CDR3 bases are TGTGCCAGTAGTAACCGACAGAGCACAGATACC.

In regard to this clone: The DNA ends 3 residues before the CDR3 does, and the rest of the CDR3 is filled in from the germline J gene. The V call is TRBV6-1, the J call TRBJ2-7; possible D gene TRBD2, 6 bases. The CDR3 extends over 17 amino acids. Germline V CDR1 and CDR2: MNHNS, SASEGT. V gave up 1 base and J gave up 2 bases, with 18 bases separating them. CDR3 protein: CASSEVESGSGTYEQYF. The DNA read from the CDR3 is TGTGCCAGCAGTGAAGTCGAGAGCGGGTCGGGGACCTACGAG.

In regard to this clone: The CDR3 end is not reached by the read, which stops 3 residues before it; the germline J gene fills it in. V usage is TRBV2 and J usage is TRBJ1-5; D ambiguous. Germline-derived CDR1 and CDR2 are SNHLY and FYNNEI. The CDR3 covers 13 residues. V was pared by 7 bases and J by 3 bases, with 10 bases between. Incomplete CDR3 DNA: TGTGCCAGCACGAAAGGTCTCAATCAGCCC. Protein: CASTKGLNQP. The whole CDR3 protein is CASTKGLNQPQHF.

Remarks on this clone: Germline is not matched at one junction end, which may reflect a read error. From the germline J gene comes the end of the CDR3, since the read stops 3 residues before it. This chain uses TRBV6-4 with TRBJ2-5; D possibly corresponds to TRBD2 (6 bases). The V gene's germline CDR1 is MRHNA and CDR2 SNTAGT. The CDR3 totals 15 residues. This CDR3 reads CTSSGKLASEETQYF. The CDR3 bases that were read are TGTACCAGCAGTGGTAAGCTAGCGAGTGAGGAGACC.

For this clone: Read sequence stops 3 residues before the CDR3 end, and the germline J gene provides the missing end. This rearrangement joins TRBV6-8 to TRBJ2-4; TRBD2 is a possible D gene (5 bases). Per the germline V gene, CDR1 is MNHGY and CDR2 is SAAAGT. Deletions cut 2 bases from V and 6 bases from J, with 5 bases between. The CDR3 spans 12 residues. The CDR3 reads CASSYEGNIQYF. The sequenced CDR3 bases are TGTGCCAGCAGTTACGAGGGAAACATT.

A note on this clone: The read terminates 3 residues before the CDR3 end, so the remaining end is supplied by the germline J gene. J is TRBJ2-7 and V is TRBV19; tentatively, D is TRBD2 (5 bases). V shed 0 bases and J shed 2 bases, with 8 bases lying between them. Germline V CDR1 and CDR2: LNHDA, SQIVND (reference sequence). The CDR3 consists of 14 residues. The CDR3: CASSIDNGAYEQYF. The part of the CDR3 DNA that was read is TGTGCCAGTAGTATAGATAACGGGGCCTACGAG.

Of note for this clone: The CDR3 is cut off 3 residues early in the read; its end comes from the germline J gene. The gene calls are TRBV5-6 and TRBJ1-2, with a weak D call TRBD1 (5 bases). V was cut by 4 bases and J by 4 bases, with 17 bases left in between. The CDR3 sequence is 15 residues long. The germline V gene has CDR1 SGHDT and CDR2 YYEEEE. The CDR3 sequence is CASSPLGASVYGYTF. The covered CDR3 bases are TGTGCCAGCAGCCCTCTTGGGGCATCGGTCTATGGC.

As concerns this clone: With the read ending 3 residues before the CDR3 end, the germline J gene is used to fill in that end. The chain is built from TRBV7-9 and TRBJ1-2; D unclear. Germline V gene data show CDR1 as SEHNR and CDR2 as FQNEAQ (reference sequence). CDR3 length: 14 residues. Incomplete CDR3 DNA: TGTGCCAGCAGTTTTGACACGTCCTACAATGAC. This gives the protein CASSFDTSYND. The complete CDR3 reads CASSFDTSYNDYTF.

CDR3 region: CASSPRQGVGQPQHF. CDR3 bases read: TGTGCCAGCAGCCCCCGACAGGGGGTGGGTCAGCCC. The chain employs TRBV7-2 and TRBJ1-5, with 9 nucleotides matching TRBD1. Sequencing ends 3 residues short of the CDR3 end; the germline J gene provides the rest. CDR1 is SGHTA, CDR2 FQGNSA, per germline. Losses at the gene ends were 5 bases for V and 6 bases for J; bases not matched to a gene: 8. This CDR3 comprises 15 residues.

On this clone: The CDR3 is cut off 3 residues early in the read; its end comes from the germline J gene. V gene TRBV5-1 combines with J gene TRBJ2-4; 9 bases agree with TRBD2. This CDR3 spans 16 amino acids. The germline gives CDR1 SGHRS, CDR2 YFSETQ. The V segment lost 4 bases and the J segment 1 base; nucleotides outside the gene matches: 6. CDR3 bases read: TGCGCCAGCAGCCCGGGACTAGCTATGGCCAAAAACATT. Protein: CASSPGLAMAKNI. The full CDR3 sequence reads CASSPGLAMAKNIQYF.

A note on this clone: A read error may produce the germline difference seen at one junction end. The DNA ends 3 residues before the CDR3 does, and the rest of the CDR3 is filled in from the germline J gene. This chain uses TRBV7-2 with TRBJ1-2, with D unresolved. This CDR3 comprises 14 residues. The germline V gene encodes CDR1 SGHTA and CDR2 FQGNSA. The CDR3 DNA, read in part, is TGTGCCAGCACCTTACTAGCGGGATTCAATGAC. Translated: CASTLLAGFND. The entire CDR3 protein reads CASTLLAGFNDYTF.

On this clone itself: The CDR3 end falls 3 residues outside the read, so it is completed with the germline J gene. The chain has TRBV6-2 or TRBV6-3 and TRBJ1-1, with D unclear. CDR1 MNHEY and CDR2 SVGEGT come from the germline V gene. CDR3 length equals 13 residues. V was clipped by 5 bases and J by 7 bases, with 14 bases between them. Incomplete CDR3 DNA: TGTGCCAGCAGTCTGGGAGAGAGCGGTGAA. Residues: CASSLGESGE. The whole CDR3 region reads CASSLGESGEAFF.

As to this clone: The read halts 3 residues ahead of the CDR3 end, with the missing end drawn from the germline J gene. V gene TRBV7-8 combines with J gene TRBJ1-2; possibly TRBD1 for D (6 bases). CDR1 SGHVS and CDR2 FQNEAQ come from the germline V gene. CDR3 length equals 16 residues. CDR3 loop: CASSSPRWGLVSDYTF. CDR3 bases read: TGTGCCAGCAGCTCCCCGAGATGGGGGCTTGTAAGCGAC.

About this clone: The read ends 3 residues early relative to the CDR3; the germline J gene fills the gap. The chain employs TRBV29-1 and TRBJ1-4; the match to TRBD1 covers 10 bases. Per germline, CDR1 SQVTM and CDR2 ANQGSEA. This CDR3 spans 14 amino acids. V shed 3 bases and J 8 bases; nucleotides not matched to a gene: 6. The part of the CDR3 DNA that was read is TGCAGCGTTGACCGACAGGGGGCAGGAGAAAAA. Translating gives CSVDRQGAGEK. The CDR3 as a whole reads CSVDRQGAGEKLFF.

Of note for this clone: The CDR3 end is not reached by the read, which stops 3 residues before it; the germline J gene fills it in. This chain links TRBV30 with TRBJ2-4; D not resolved. Per the germline V gene, CDR1 is GTSNPN and CDR2 is SVGIG (reference sequence). The CDR3 is 14 amino acids. The sequenced CDR3 bases are TGTGCCTGGAAAGCTGTCCGGGTATCGGGTGGT. It encodes CAWKAVRVSGG. The entire CDR3 sequence reads CAWKAVRVSGGQYF.

This clone is medium-sized by frequency. CDR3 bases read: TGCAGCGTGGCCGGGACTAGCGGGAGAGGAGATACG. This gives the protein CSVAGTSGRGDT. The whole CDR3 sequence reads CSVAGTSGRGDTQYF. The J gene is TRBJ2-3, the V gene TRBV29-1, with TRBD2 identical over 14 bases. The read terminates 3 residues before the CDR3 end, so the remaining end is supplied by the germline J gene. The V gene end was trimmed by 6 bases and the J gene end by 5 bases; junction bases not matched to a gene: 7. CDR3 length: 15 residues. Per germline, CDR1 SQVTM and CDR2 ANQGSEA.

A word on this clone: The CDR3 end falls 3 residues outside the read, so it is completed with the germline J gene. The sample carries other DNA sequences with the same CDR3. The chain links TRBV20-1 to TRBJ2-7; D possibly corresponds to TRBD2 (6 bases). Germline CDR1 reads DFQATT; CDR2 reads SNEGSKA (reference sequence). V was clipped by 6 bases and J by 2 bases, with 17 bases between them. The CDR3 sequence is 14 residues long. CDR3: CSATVGTGAYEQYF. The sequenced part of the CDR3 DNA is TGCAGTGCCACAGTAGGGACGGGGGCCTACGAG.

As to this clone: The read ends 3 residues shy of where the CDR3 ends; the end is completed using the germline J gene. The J gene is TRBJ2-1, the V gene TRBV20-1; a weak D match, TRBD2 (6 bases). V was trimmed by 0 bases and J by 9 bases, leaving 15 bases between them. This CDR3 region has 14 residues. In germline, CDR1 is DFQATT, CDR2 SNEGSKA (reference sequence). The CDR3 loop is CSAREGGAASEQFF. CDR3 DNA (partial): TGCAGTGCTAGAGAAGGAGGGGCAGCGAGTGAG.

Concerning this clone itself: From the germline J gene comes the end of the CDR3, since the read stops 3 residues before it. This rearrangement joins TRBV2 to TRBJ2-5, with 13 positions matching TRBD2. Germline lookup yields CDR1 SNHLY and CDR2 FYNNEI. This CDR3 spans 16 amino acids. V trimming: 8 bases; J trimming: 3 bases; junction bases outside the gene matches: 9. CDR3: CASRTSGSVVKETQYF. The sequenced part of the CDR3 DNA is TGTGCCAGCCGGACTAGCGGGAGTGTTGTTAAAGAGACC.

The CDR3 is CARDRGNSPLHF. Partial CDR3 DNA: TGTGCCCGGGACAGGGGTAATTCACCC. The V call is TRBV30, the J call TRBJ1-6; 10 positions match TRBD1. The read stops 3 residues short of the end of the CDR3; the missing end is completed from the germline J gene. The CDR3 extends over 12 amino acids. The ends lost 8 bases at V and 6 bases at J; junction bases unmatched: 1. Germline-derived CDR1 and CDR2 are GTSNPN and SVGIG (reference sequence).

A remark on this clone: The CDR3 end falls 3 residues outside the read, so it is completed with the germline J gene. This chain links TRBV18 with TRBJ2-4; the match to TRBD1 covers 9 bases. Germline loops: CDR1 KGHSH, CDR2 LQKENI. This CDR3 contains 13 residues. CDR3 in amino acids: CASSQRQGDGQYF. CDR3 bases read: TGTGCCAGCTCTCAACGACAGGGGGATGGT.

A word on this clone: One end of the junction fails to match germline, which may point to a read error. The read ends 3 residues before the CDR3 terminus; that terminus is restored from the germline J gene. This chain connects TRBV4-2 to TRBJ2-3; TRBD2 matches at 14 bases. Germline CDR1 is LGHNA and CDR2 is YNFKEQ. This CDR3 has 18 residues. The DNA read from the CDR3 is TGCGCCAGCAGCCAAGGTCATGGGACTAGCGGGGGACGGGATACG. As protein: CASSQGHGTSGGRDT. The CDR3 reads in full as CASSQGHGTSGGRDTQYF.

Regarding this clone: Sequencing ends 3 residues short of the CDR3 end; the germline J gene provides the rest. The rearrangement joins TRBV2 to TRBJ2-1; 7 bases fit TRBD2. Germline-derived CDR1 and CDR2 are SNHLY and FYNNEI. There are 15 residues in the CDR3. J lost 3 bases, V lost 3 bases, and 5 bases had no gene match. The part of the CDR3 DNA that was read is TGTGCCAGCAGTGATGAGCGGGGTTTCTACAATGAG. This encodes CASSDERGFYNE. The CDR3 in its entirety is CASSDERGFYNEQFF.